This TCR beta chain was found in a study of patients and donors after allogeneic stem cell transplantation. The CDR3 spans 15 residues. Trimming removed 2 bases from V and 2 bases from J; junction bases left unmatched: 5. This clonotype was detected many times. One entry per CDR3 protein, called by TCRdb with MiXCR from the RT-PCR reads. The sample records about 960,000 distinct CDR3 sequences, under 20% being singletons. This TCR derives from a human donor who was either an allogeneic HSCT recipient or a stem cell or donor lymphocyte infusion donor (not recorded which). It is not recorded whose cells these are; they may come from a transplant donor. The sample taken for sequencing was blood, either unsorted or a sorted T cell fraction (not recorded which). This chain uses TRBV12-3 or TRBV12-4 with TRBJ2-7; 8 bases are shared with TRBD2. This CDR3 is CASSLWAGGTYEQYF. For the CDR3, the DNA is TGTGCCAGCAGTTTATGGGCGGGGGGTACCTACGAGCAGTACTTC.